This T cell receptor (beta chain) was profiled in a study of blood T cell repertoires in COVID-19. Study information: Sites in the United States, Italy and Spain provided acute and convalescent COVID-19 samples.

Authors' processing steps: How many nucleated cells were present was estimated from reference gene primer amplification. Using immunoSEQ multiplex PCR, the repertoire was profiled, and TCRdb retains in-frame clones only, with some absent. V and J calls plus clone size are reproduced from that table; the DNA served to infer D and trimming. The table records 210,000 or so clones, 80% of them present only once. V lost 3 bases to trimming and J lost 7 bases; unmatched junction nucleotides: 5. The CDR3 extends over 14 amino acids. The germline V gene has CDR1 LGHDT and CDR2 YNNKEL (reference sequence). Cohort placement rested on clinical history that participants reported themselves.

This chain links TRBV3-1 (or the pseudogene TRBV3-2) with TRBJ1-3; 8 nucleotides align to TRBD1. The material sequenced was PBMCs or T cells enriched from blood (not recorded which). The clonotype was recovered from a man aged 30-40 years with acute COVID-19. This CDR3 is CASSHSTGGNTIYF. CDR3 in DNA: TGTGCCAGCAGCCACTCTACAGGGGGGAACACCATATATTTT.